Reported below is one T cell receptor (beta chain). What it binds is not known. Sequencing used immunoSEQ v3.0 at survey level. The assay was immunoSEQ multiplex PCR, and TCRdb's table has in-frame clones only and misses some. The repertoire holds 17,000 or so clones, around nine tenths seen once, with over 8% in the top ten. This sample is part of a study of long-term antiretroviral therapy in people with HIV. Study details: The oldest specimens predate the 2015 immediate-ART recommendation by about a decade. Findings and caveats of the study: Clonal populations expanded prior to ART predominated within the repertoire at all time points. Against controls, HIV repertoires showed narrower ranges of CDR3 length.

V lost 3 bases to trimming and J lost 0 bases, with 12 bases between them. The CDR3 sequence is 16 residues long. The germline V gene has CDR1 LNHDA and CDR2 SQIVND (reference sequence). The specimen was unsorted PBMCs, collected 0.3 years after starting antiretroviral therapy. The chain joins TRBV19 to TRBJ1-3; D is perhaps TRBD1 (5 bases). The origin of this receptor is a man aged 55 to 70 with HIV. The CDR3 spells CASSIIRAASGNTIYF. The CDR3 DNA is TGTGCCAGTAGTATTATCAGGGCAGCCTCTGGAAACACCATATATTTT.